This T cell receptor (beta chain) was sequenced in a study of shared clonotypes between healthy human individuals. Only CD45RO-negative cells positively selected for CCR7 counted as naive CD8 cells, so terminally differentiated effector memory CD45RA+ cells were excluded. Germline V gene data show CDR1 as LGHNA and CDR2 as YNFKEQ. V lost 4 bases and J 4 bases, leaving 27 bases between the germline ends. The CDR3 has 19 residues. A deep-level run was used for the assay. For sorted subsets, approximately 0.2 ug DNA per replicate equaled about 30,000 T cell genomes. Clones were sequenced by immunoSEQ multiplex PCR, and TCRdb holds only the in-frame ones, with some missing. The data show approximately 2,000,000 clones, with just over 90% seen just once and about 1.6% held by the top ten.

Source material: naive CD8+ T cells from PBMCs. The genes are TRBV4-2 and TRBJ2-3, with D unclear. This receptor was taken from a man between 18 and 35 years old in good health. Some clones in this sample may be carry-over from other donors' samples. The CDR3 DNA sequence: TGTGCCAGCAGCCCGGTCGGGCAGTTAGGAGAGTTCTTCCCAGATACGCAGTATTTT. It codes for CASSPVGQLGEFFPDTQYF.